This TCR beta chain was captured in a study of T cells in Graves' hyperthyroidism and ophthalmopathy. CDR3 size: 16 residues. The germline V gene encodes CDR1 SGHVS and CDR2 FQNEAQ. V lost 5 bases and J 1 base, leaving 16 bases between the germline ends. This clonotype was found a few times. The antigen is unknown. In the ophthalmopathy cohort, Clinical Activity Score was at least 3, NOSPECS grade at least 4, and duration under 3 months. Isolation of PBMCs was performed on around 9.3 ml fresh peripheral blood. The source material, RNA transcripts, was used to amplify TCR beta CDR3 regions. Using the HTBI primer set, a first-round RT-PCR was run on the TCR CDR3. MiXCR was run by TCRdb on the multiplex PCR reads, yielding one entry per CDR3 protein. The table has hundreds of thousands of distinct CDR3 sequences, 20% seen once; the top ten hold about 45%. The study's findings and limits: A 13 V-J model separated ophthalmopathy from stable hyperthyroidism. Blood shared most expanded thyroid clonotypes above 0.001.

The sequenced sample was blood. The chain links TRBV7-8 to TRBJ2-3; tentatively, D is TRBD2 (5 bases). The receptor was isolated from a man aged 35 to 55 with Graves' ophthalmopathy. The CDR3 region is CASSLARERGTDTQYF. The CDR3 DNA reads TGTGCCAGCAGCCTTGCGAGGGAGAGGGGCACAGATACGCAGTATTTT.